Shown below are 12 T cell receptor beta chains from a single sample sequenced in a study of T cells in Graves' hyperthyroidism and ophthalmopathy. From RNA transcripts, TCR beta CDR3 regions were amplified. The HTBI primer set drove a first-round RT-PCR of the TCR CDR3. TCRdb called the multiplex PCR reads again in MiXCR, with one record for every CDR3 protein. The sample lists 350,000 or so distinct CDR3 sequences; 21% were seen once. The sequenced sample was blood. Receptors originate from a woman between 45 and 65 years old with Graves' hyperthyroidism.

The gene calls are TRBV4-1 and TRBJ2-1; 7 nucleotides line up with TRBD2. The CDR3 loop spans 14 amino acids. V was pared by 1 base and J by 6 bases, with 3 bases of the junction left unmatched. Germline CDR1 MGHRA, CDR2 YSYEKL. Written as DNA, the CDR3 is TGCGCCAGCAGCCAAGTAGGGACTATCAATGAGCAGTTCTTC. This codes for CASSQVGTINEQFF.

This clonotype was counted at least ten times. The gene calls are TRBV6-5 and TRBJ2-1, with D unresolved. Trimming took off 6 bases at V and 0 bases at J, with 12 bases between the two ends. The germline V gene has CDR1 MNHEY and CDR2 SVGAGI. This CDR3 has 15 residues. The CDR3 region has the DNA TGTGCCAGCAGGTTACTACTAAGCTCCTACAATGAGCAGTTCTTC. Translating it yields CASRLLLSSYNEQFF.

The gene calls are TRBV9 and TRBJ2-1, with D perhaps TRBD2 (6 bases). The germline V gene has CDR1 SGDLS and CDR2 YYNGEE. The CDR3 is 13 amino acids. The ends were cut back, 4 bases at V and 6 bases at J, with 11 bases in the middle. Here the CDR3 DNA reads TGTGCCAGCAGCCGGCGGGACTCCAATGAGCAGTTCTTC. Its protein product is CASSRRDSNEQFF.

The V call is TRBV27, the J call TRBJ2-7; D is possibly TRBD2 (6 bases). Trimming pared 3 bases from V and 6 bases from J, leaving 15 bases between. CDR1 MNHEY and CDR2 SMNVEV come from the germline V gene (reference sequence). CDR3 length: 14 amino acids. In nucleotides, the CDR3 is TGTGCCAGCAGTTTGTTGGGACTCGTCGGCGAGCAGTACTTC. Translated: CASSLLGLVGEQYF.

Worth noting for this clonotype: A much larger clone differs from this one at a single base, so this may be a read error. It is likely a read error, because the conserved phenylalanine at the end of the CDR3 is missing. This rearrangement joins TRBV3-1 to TRBJ2-7, with TRBD2 as a possible D gene (5 bases). CDR3 length: 12 amino acids. The germline V gene encodes CDR1 LGHDT and CDR2 YNNKEL (reference sequence). Deletions cut 4 bases from V and 3 bases from J, with 7 bases between. CDR3 sequence (DNA): TGTGCCAGCAGCCTGGGAGTCTACGAGCAGTACCTC. Translation: CASSLGVYEQYL.

This clonotype was seen many times. This chain links TRBV5-8 with TRBJ1-2; D gene unclear. Germline CDR1 SGHTS, CDR2 YDEGEE. V gave up 4 bases and J gave up 6 bases, with 10 bases separating them. This CDR3 is built from 12 residues. Written as DNA, the CDR3 is TGTGCCAGCAGCCTCGGGCCTAATGGCTACACCTTC. Protein product: CASSLGPNGYTF.

The chain links TRBV20-1 to TRBJ2-3, with D perhaps TRBD1 or TRBD2 (6 bases each). Germline CDR1 reads DFQATT; CDR2 reads SNEGSKA (reference sequence). The CDR3 consists of 12 residues. V lost 6 bases, J lost 5 bases, and 12 bases lay in between. The CDR3 region is CSAWGAEDTQYF. CDR3 in DNA: TGCAGTGCCTGGGGGGCCGAAGATACGCAGTATTTT.

The genes are TRBV6-2 or TRBV6-3 and TRBJ2-6, with 7 bases aligning to TRBD1. The V and J ends lost 4 bases and 0 bases, in that order; junction bases with no gene match: 9. CDR1 is MNHEY, CDR2 SVGEGT, per germline. The CDR3 contains 18 residues. CDR3 nucleotides: TGTGCCAGCAGTTTCCCGGGACAGTTAAACTCTGGGGCCAACGTCCTGACTTTC. It translates to CASSFPGQLNSGANVLTF.

In its sample, this clonotype was seen a few times. The chain is built from TRBV15 and TRBJ1-5; 8 bases line up with TRBD1. CDR1 and CDR2 (germline): LNHNV, YYDKDF (reference sequence). Trimming at V came to 8 bases and at J to 6 bases, leaving 6 bases not matched to a gene. The CDR3 contains 13 residues. CDR3 coding DNA: TGTGCCACCCGTGGACAGGGAAGTCAGCCCCAGCATTTT. This encodes CATRGQGSQPQHF. The complete variable domain, with remaining parts taken from reference TRBV15 and TRBJ1-5, reads DAMVIQNPRYQVTQFGKPVTLSCSQTLNHNVMYWYQQKSSQAPKLLFHYYDKDFNNEADTPDNFQSRRPNTSFCFLDIRSPGLGDTAMYLCATRGQGSQPQHFGDGTRLSIL.

This clonotype was picked up a small number of times. V usage is TRBV19 and J usage is TRBJ1-5, with a weak D call TRBD1 (6 bases). Germline lookup yields CDR1 LNHDA and CDR2 SQIVND (reference sequence). The CDR3 length is 15 residues. V shed 0 bases and J shed 4 bases, with 10 bases lying between them. DNA for the CDR3: TGTGCCAGTAGTATAGATCCGCAGGGGAATCAGCCCCAGCATTTT. It is translated as CASSIDPQGNQPQHF. The full variable domain, in which reference TRBV19 and TRBJ1-5 provide the parts outside the CDR3, is DGGITQSPKYLFRKEGQNVTLSCEQNLNHDAMYWYRQDPGQGLRLIYYSQIVNDFQKGDIAEGYSVSREKKESFPLTVTSAQKNPTAFYLCASSIDPQGNQPQHFGDGTRLSIL.

This clonotype showed up many times. The CDR3 bases are TGTGCCAGCAGTGATAGGACAGGGCCGAGAGCAGCTTTCTTT. Translating it yields CASSDRTGPRAAFF. This chain uses TRBV27 with TRBJ1-1; 8 positions agree with TRBD1. Germline CDR1 reads MNHEY; CDR2 reads SMNVEV (reference sequence). Trimming took 5 bases from V and 10 from J; bases not matched to a gene: 12. The CDR3 consists of 14 residues.

This clonotype was recorded a few times. The chain recombines TRBV7-9 with TRBJ2-6, with D possibly matching TRBD1 (5 bases). The CDR3 spans 17 residues. Trimming left V 1 base short and J 2 bases short, with 12 bases between. The germline CDR1 and CDR2 sequences are SEHNR and FQNEAQ (reference sequence). CDR3 DNA: TGTGCCAGCAGCTTAGGTTGGCAGGGCCCTGGGGCCAACGTCCTGACTTTC. Its protein product is CASSLGWQGPGANVLTF.